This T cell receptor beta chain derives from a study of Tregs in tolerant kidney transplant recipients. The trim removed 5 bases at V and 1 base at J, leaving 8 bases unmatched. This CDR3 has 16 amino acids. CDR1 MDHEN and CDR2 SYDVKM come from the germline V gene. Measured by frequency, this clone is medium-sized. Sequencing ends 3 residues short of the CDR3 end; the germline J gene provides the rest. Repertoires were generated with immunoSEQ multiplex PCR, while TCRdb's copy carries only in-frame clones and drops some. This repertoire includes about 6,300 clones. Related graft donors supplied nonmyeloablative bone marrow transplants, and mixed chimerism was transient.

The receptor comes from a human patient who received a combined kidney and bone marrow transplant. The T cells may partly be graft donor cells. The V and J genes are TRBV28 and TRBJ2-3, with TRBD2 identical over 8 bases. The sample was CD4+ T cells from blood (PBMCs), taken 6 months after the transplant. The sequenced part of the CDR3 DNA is TGTGCCAGCAGTCGGTTAGCGGGATGGGGCACAGATACG. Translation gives CASSRLAGWGTDT. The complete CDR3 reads CASSRLAGWGTDTQYF.